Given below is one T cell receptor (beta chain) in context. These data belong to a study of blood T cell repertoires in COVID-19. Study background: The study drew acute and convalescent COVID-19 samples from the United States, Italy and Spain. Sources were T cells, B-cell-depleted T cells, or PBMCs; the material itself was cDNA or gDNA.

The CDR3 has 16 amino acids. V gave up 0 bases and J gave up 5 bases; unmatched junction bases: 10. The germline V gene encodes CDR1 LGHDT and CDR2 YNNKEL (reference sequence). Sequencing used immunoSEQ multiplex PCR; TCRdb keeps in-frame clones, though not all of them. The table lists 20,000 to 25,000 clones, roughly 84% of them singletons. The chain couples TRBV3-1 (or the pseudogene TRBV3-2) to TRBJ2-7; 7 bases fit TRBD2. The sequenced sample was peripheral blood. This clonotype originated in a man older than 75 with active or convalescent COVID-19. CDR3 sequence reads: CASSQDPSGLVDEQYF. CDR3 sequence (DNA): TGTGCCAGCAGCCAAGATCCTAGCGGTCTTGTGGACGAGCAGTACTTC.